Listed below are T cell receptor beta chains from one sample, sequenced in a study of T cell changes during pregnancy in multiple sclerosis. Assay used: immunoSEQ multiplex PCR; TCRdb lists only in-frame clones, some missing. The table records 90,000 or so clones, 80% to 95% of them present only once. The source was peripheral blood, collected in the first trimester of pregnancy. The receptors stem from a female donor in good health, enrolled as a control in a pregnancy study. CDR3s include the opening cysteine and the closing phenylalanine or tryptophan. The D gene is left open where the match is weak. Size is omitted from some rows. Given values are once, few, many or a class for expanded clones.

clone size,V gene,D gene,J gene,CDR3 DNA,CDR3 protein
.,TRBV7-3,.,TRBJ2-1,TGTGCCAGCAGCTTACAGGGGACCCCCCTGTCCCGGGAGCAGTTCTTC,CASSLQGTPLSREQFF
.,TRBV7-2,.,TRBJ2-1,TGTGCCAGCAGCTCGGGGCGGGGGCCCTACAATGAGCAGTTCTTC,CASSSGRGPYNEQFF
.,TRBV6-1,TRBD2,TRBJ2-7,TGTGCCAGCAGTGAACAGCGGGGGGTTAACAAGCAGTACTTC,CASSEQRGVNKQYF
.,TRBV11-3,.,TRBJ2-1,TGTGCCAGCAGCTTATACTTTACAGGGAGAAATGAGCAGTTCTTC,CASSLYFTGRNEQFF
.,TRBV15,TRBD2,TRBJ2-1,TGTGCCACCAGCAGAGACGCTGCCGGGACTATCGCTACTGAGCAGTTCTTC,CATSRDAAGTIATEQFF
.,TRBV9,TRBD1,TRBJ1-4,TGTGCCAGCAGCGATACCGGGACAGGGAAAAAACTGTTTTTT,CASSDTGTGKKLFF
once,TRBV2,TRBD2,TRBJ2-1,TGTGCCAGCAGTGGACTAGCGGGGGGGCGATACAATGAGCAGTTCTTC,CASSGLAGGRYNEQFF
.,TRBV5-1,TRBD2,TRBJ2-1,TGCGCCAGCAGCTCGGCTAAGGTGCGGGGGGGTTCTCTGTTCGATGAGCAGTTCTTC,CASSSAKVRGGSLFDEQFF
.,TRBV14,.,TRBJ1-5,TGTGCCAGCAGTCGGGGGGCTAATCAGCCCCAGCATTTT,CASSRGANQPQHF
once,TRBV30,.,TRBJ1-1,TGTGCCTGGAGTGTAGGGGGTGAAGCTTTCTTT,CAWSVGGEAFF
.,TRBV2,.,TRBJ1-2,TGTGCCAGCCAGTTACTCAGGGTGGGCTACACCTTC,CASQLLRVGYTF
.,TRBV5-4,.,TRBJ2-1,TGTGCCAGCAGCTCCCCGGTCAACAATGAGCAGTTCTTC,CASSSPVNNEQFF
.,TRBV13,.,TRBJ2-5,TGTGCCAGCAGCCTCCGAGGACAGCGGCAGACCCAGTACTTC,CASSLRGQRQTQYF
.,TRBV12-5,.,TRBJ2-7,TGTGCTAGTGGTTTGGTACTTTTAGCGGACTCCTACGAGCAGTACTTC,CASGLVLLADSYEQYF
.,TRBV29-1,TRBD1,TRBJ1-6,TGCAGCGTCTTCGGACAGGGATTTTTCGCGGGTCGTAATTCACCCCTCCACTTT,CSVFGQGFFAGRNSPLHF
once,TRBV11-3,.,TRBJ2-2,TGTGCCAGCAGCTTAGGCAGGGGAGATGTCAACACCGGGGAGCTGTTTTTT,CASSLGRGDVNTGELFF
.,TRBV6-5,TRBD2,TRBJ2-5,TGTGCCAGCAGTTACAAGCGGGGTCACCGGGAGACCCAGTACTTC,CASSYKRGHRETQYF
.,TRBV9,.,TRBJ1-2,TGTGCCAGCAGCGTAGAAATAGGCGGGGACTATGGCTACACCTTC,CASSVEIGGDYGYTF
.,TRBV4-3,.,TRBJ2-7,TGCGCCAGCAGCCAAGAGTGGGGTGGGGGCTCCGAGCAGTACTTC,CASSQEWGGGSEQYF
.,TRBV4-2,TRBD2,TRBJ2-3,TGTGCCAGCAGTCGCGGGGGGGGAAACACAGATACGCAGTATTTT,CASSRGGGNTDTQYF
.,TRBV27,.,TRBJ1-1,TGTGCCAGCAGGGGCGCGAACACTGAAGCTTTCTTT,CASRGANTEAFF
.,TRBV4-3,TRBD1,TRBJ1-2,TGCGCCAGCAGCCAAGGACAGGGAGGATTACTCGGCTACACCTTC,CASSQGQGGLLGYTF
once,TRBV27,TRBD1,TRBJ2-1,TGTGCCAGCAGTCCCAGACAGGGATACAATGAGCAGTTCTTC,CASSPRQGYNEQFF
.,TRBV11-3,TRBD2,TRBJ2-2,TGTGCCAGCAGCTTAGGAACCAGGACTAGCGGGGGGTACGACACCGGGGAGCTGTTTTTT,CASSLGTRTSGGYDTGELFF
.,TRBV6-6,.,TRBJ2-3,TGTGCCAGCGAAAACCTACAGGGTTTTGTTACAGATACGCAGTATTTT,CASENLQGFVTDTQYF
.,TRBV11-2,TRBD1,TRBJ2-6,TGTGCCAGCAGCTCCCACAGGGGGTCTGGGGCCAACGTCCTGACTTTC,CASSSHRGSGANVLTF
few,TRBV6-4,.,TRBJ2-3,TGTGCCAGCAGTGACTCATGCAGAGGGGGTGATTCCGATACGCAGTATTTT,CASSDSCRGGDSDTQYF
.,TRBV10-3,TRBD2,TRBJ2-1,TGTGCCATCAGTCCGGCAGCGGGGGGGCCTGGCAATGAGCAGTTCTTC,CAISPAAGGPGNEQFF
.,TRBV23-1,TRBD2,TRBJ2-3,TGCGCCAGCAGTCAAACCTTAGCGGGGCTACGCACAGATACGCAGTATTTT,CASSQTLAGLRTDTQYF
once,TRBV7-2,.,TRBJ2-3,TGTGCCAGCAGCCCGCGCATAGATACGCAGTATTTT,CASSPRIDTQYF
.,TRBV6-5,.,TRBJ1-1,TGTGCCAGCAGTTACTCTGGGGGGGCGATGAACACTGAAGCTTTCTTT,CASSYSGGAMNTEAFF
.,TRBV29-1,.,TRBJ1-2,TGCAGCGTTGGTAGAGAGCGGGATGGCTACACCTTC,CSVGRERDGYTF
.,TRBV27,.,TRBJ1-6,TGTGCCAGCAGTTTATCGTGGGACTCAAATTCACCCCTCCACTTT,CASSLSWDSNSPLHF
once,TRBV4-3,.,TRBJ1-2,TGCGCCAGCAGCCAAGAGATGCGGCTAGGTAACTATGGCTACACCTTC,CASSQEMRLGNYGYTF
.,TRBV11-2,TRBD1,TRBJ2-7,TGTGCCAGCAGCTTACTGACAGGGGATGCCTACGAGCAGTACTTC,CASSLLTGDAYEQYF
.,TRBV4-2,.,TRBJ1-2,TGTGCCAGCAGCCAAGAAACGACCCTCACTGAGGTCTATGGCTACACCTTC,CASSQETTLTEVYGYTF
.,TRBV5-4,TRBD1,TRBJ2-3,TGTGCCAGCAGCTTGGTCGGACAGGGAACAGATACGCAGTATTTT,CASSLVGQGTDTQYF
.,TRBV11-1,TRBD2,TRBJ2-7,TGTGCCAGCAGCTTAAAACTAGCGGGGCTCTACGAGCAGTACTTC,CASSLKLAGLYEQYF
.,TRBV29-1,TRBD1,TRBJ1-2,TGCAGCGTTGACCCGACAGGGAATGGCTACACCTTC,CSVDPTGNGYTF
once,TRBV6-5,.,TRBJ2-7,TGTGCCAGCCGAGACAGTTCCACCTACGAGCAGTACTTC,CASRDSSTYEQYF
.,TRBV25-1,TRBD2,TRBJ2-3,TGTGCCAGCAGAATAGCGGGGGGGGGCACAGATACGCAGTATTTT,CASRIAGGGTDTQYF
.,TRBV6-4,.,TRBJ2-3,TGTGCCAGCAGTCGACAGTATCCCTCCCTGGCAGATACGCAGTATTTT,CASSRQYPSLADTQYF
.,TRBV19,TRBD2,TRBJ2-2,TGTGCCAGTAGTGGGTTGAGCGGGGACGGGGAGCTGTTTTTT,CASSGLSGDGELFF
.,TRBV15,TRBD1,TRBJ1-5,TGTGCCACCAGCAGAGCAGGGGGAAATCAGCCCCAGCATTTT,CATSRAGGNQPQHF
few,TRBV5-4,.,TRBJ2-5,TGTGCCAGCAGCTCAACTAGACCCTCGGAGACCCAGTACTTC,CASSSTRPSETQYF
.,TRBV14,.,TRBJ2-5,TGTGCCAGCAGCCAATCCCGAGGAGTAGGGACCCAGTACTTC,CASSQSRGVGTQYF
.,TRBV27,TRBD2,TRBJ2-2,TGTGCCAGCCGGGGGGGGCCAGGCACCGGGGAGCTGTTTTTT,CASRGGPGTGELFF
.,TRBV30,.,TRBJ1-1,TGTGCCTGGAGAGCCCTCGGTGGGGGGACTGAAGCTTTCTTT,CAWRALGGGTEAFF
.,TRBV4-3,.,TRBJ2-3,TGCGCCAGCAGCCAATATGGCACAGATACGCAGTATTTT,CASSQYGTDTQYF
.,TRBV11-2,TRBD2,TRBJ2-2,TGTGCCAGCAGCAAGCGGGGGTCGAACACCGGGGAGCTGTTTTTT,CASSKRGSNTGELFF
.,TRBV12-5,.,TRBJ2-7,TGTGCTAGTGGTTTGGAGCAAACCTACGAGCAGTACTTC,CASGLEQTYEQYF
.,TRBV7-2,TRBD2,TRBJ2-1,TGTGCCAGCAGCTTAGCGAGGGCGGGGGGGAGGTCCAATGAGCAGTTCTTC,CASSLARAGGRSNEQFF
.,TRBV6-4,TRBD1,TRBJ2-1,TGTGCCAGCAGCCCCGGGACAGGGGGCAATGAGCAGTTCTTC,CASSPGTGGNEQFF
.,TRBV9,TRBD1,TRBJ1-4,TGTGCCAGCAGCTACCGGGACAGGGGTCCAACTAATGAAAAACTGTTTTTT,CASSYRDRGPTNEKLFF
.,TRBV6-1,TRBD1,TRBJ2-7,TGTGCCAGCAGTCAACCGGGACAGGGAACCTACGAGCAGTACTTC,CASSQPGQGTYEQYF